This section outlines one T cell receptor (beta chain) sequence together with its context. Method: immunoSEQ multiplex PCR; TCRdb's copy keeps in-frame clones and lacks some. This table holds 200,000 or so clones, 87% found once. This sample was included in a study of blood T cell repertoires in COVID-19. As for the study in general: Both acute and convalescent COVID-19 samples were obtained from the United States, Italy and Spain.

Residents of 24 US areas, aged about 18 to 95 years, made up the participants. Assignments of participants to cohorts depended upon their own reported clinical history. Recovered Cohort 3 donors showed two negative PCRs, clearance, or symptom resolution. The CDR3 is 16 residues long. Unmatched junction bases numbered 11, after V lost 3 bases and J lost 4 bases. Per germline, CDR1 SGHDN and CDR2 FVKESK. The V and J genes are TRBV14 and TRBJ2-7; 8 bases are a match to TRBD1. The material sequenced was PBMCs or T cells enriched from blood (not recorded which). This receptor was taken from a man younger than 45 who had recovered from COVID-19. CDR3 sequence: CASSHFTGQGTYEQYF. In DNA, the CDR3 is TGTGCCAGCAGCCATTTTACCGGACAGGGCACGTACGAGCAGTACTTC.